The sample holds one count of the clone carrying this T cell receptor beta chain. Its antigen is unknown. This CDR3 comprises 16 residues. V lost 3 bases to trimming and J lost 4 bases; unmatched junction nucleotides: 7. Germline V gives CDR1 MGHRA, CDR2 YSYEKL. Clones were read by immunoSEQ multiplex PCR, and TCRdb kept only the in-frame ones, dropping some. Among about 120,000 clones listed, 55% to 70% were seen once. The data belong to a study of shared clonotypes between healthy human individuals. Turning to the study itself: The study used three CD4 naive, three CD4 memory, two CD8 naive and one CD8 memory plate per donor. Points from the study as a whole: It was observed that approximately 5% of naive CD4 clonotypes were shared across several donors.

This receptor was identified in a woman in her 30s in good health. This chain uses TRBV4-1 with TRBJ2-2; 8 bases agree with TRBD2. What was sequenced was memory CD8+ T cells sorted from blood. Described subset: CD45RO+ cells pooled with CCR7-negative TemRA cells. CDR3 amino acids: CASSHPAGVFTGELFF. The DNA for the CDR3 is TGCGCCAGCAGCCACCCAGCGGGAGTATTCACCGGGGAGCTGTTTTTT.